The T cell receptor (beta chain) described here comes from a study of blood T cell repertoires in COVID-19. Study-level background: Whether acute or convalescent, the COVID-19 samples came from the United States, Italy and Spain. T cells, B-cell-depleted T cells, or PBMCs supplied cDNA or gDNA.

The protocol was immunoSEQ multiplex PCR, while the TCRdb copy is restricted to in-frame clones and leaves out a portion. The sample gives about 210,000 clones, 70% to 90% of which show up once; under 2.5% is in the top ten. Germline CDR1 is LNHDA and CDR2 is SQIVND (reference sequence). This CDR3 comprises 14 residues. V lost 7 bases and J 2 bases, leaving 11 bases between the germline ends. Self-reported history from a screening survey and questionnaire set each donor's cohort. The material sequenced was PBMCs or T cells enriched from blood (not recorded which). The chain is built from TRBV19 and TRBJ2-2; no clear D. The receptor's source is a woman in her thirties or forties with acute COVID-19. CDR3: CASKATVNTGELFF. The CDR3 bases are TGTGCCAGTAAGGCGACTGTTAACACCGGGGAGCTGTTTTTT.